The rows below give T cell receptor beta chains drawn from one sample of a study of CD8 T cells in Susac syndrome. From the immunoSEQ multiplex PCR reads, TCRdb called clonotypes with MiXCR, one entry per CDR3 protein. The data contain 300,000 to 350,000 distinct CDR3 sequences, about 90% of them singletons. The sample consisted of CD4+ T cells from PBMCs. Every receptor here comes from a human donor with multiple sclerosis. Both conserved end residues are part of each CDR3. A D gene is named only where the DNA matches it firmly. Only some rows state a clone size, as once, few, many or a class for expanded clones.

d_gene | abundance | j_gene | v_gene | CDR3aa | CDR3nt
TRBD1 | . | TRBJ2-1 | TRBV3-1 | CASSHPPGTGVEQFF | TGTGCCAGCAGCCACCCCCCCGGGACAGGGGTGGAGCAGTTCTTC
. | . | TRBJ1-1 | TRBV7-9 | CASSPQVDRGGATEAFF | TGTGCCAGCAGCCCCCAGGTAGACCGGGGAGGGGCCACTGAAGCTTTCTTT
TRBD1 | . | TRBJ2-6 | TRBV11-3 | CASSLEGTVAGANVLTF | TGTGCCAGCAGCTTAGAAGGGACAGTCGCTGGGGCCAACGTCCTGACTTTC
. | . | TRBJ2-1 | TRBV29-1 | CSAKSTSYNEQFF | TGCAGCGCTAAGAGCACCTCCTACAATGAGCAGTTCTTC
. | . | TRBJ2-5 | TRBV12-3/TRBV12-4 | CASSLASRGTQYF | TGTGCCAGCAGTTTAGCAAGTCGGGGGACCCAGTACTTC
TRBD2 | . | TRBJ2-1 | TRBV20-1 | CSARALMTSGGADEQFF | TGCAGTGCTAGAGCCCTCATGACTAGCGGGGGGGCCGATGAGCAGTTCTTC
. | . | TRBJ2-7 | TRBV5-6 | CASSLVGGEYEQYF | TGTGCCAGCAGCTTGGTTGGGGGTGAATACGAGCAGTACTTC
. | . | TRBJ1-1 | TRBV7-9 | CASSLRDHHYTEAFF | TGTGCCAGCAGCCTAAGGGACCACCATTACACTGAAGCTTTCTTT
TRBD1 | . | TRBJ2-7 | TRBV5-1 | CASSLDAGGAGNEQYF | TGCGCCAGCAGCTTGGACGCAGGGGGCGCCGGGAACGAGCAGTACTTC
. | . | TRBJ2-2 | TRBV7-8 | CASIPSRLDPGELFF | TGTGCCAGCATCCCAAGCCGACTAGATCCCGGGGAGCTGTTTTTT
. | . | TRBJ2-2 | TRBV5-1 | CASSFSSLNTGELFF | TGCGCCAGCAGCTTCTCCAGCCTGAACACCGGGGAGCTGTTTTTT
TRBD2 | . | TRBJ2-4 | TRBV10-3 | CAISKSGLAGAKNIQYF | TGTGCCATCAGTAAGTCGGGACTAGCGGGAGCCAAAAACATTCAGTACTTC
. | . | TRBJ2-2 | TRBV4-1 | CATRERIYTGELFF | TGCGCCACCCGGGAGCGAATTTACACCGGGGAGCTGTTTTTT
. | . | TRBJ1-2 | TRBV5-4 | CASSLQHFYGYTF | TGTGCCAGCAGCTTACAACATTTCTATGGCTACACCTTC
. | . | TRBJ1-3 | TRBV6-1 | CASSPLSGWTFSGNTIYF | TGTGCCAGCTCCCCGCTATCCGGCTGGACCTTCTCTGGAAACACCATATATTTT
. | . | TRBJ2-2 | TRBV9 | CASSVVRGPNTGELFF | TGTGCCAGCAGCGTAGTGAGGGGCCCGAACACCGGGGAGCTGTTTTTT
. | . | TRBJ2-3 | TRBV7-3 | CASSPLPGPDTQYF | TGTGCCAGCAGCCCACTACCGGGCCCAGATACGCAGTATTTT
TRBD2 | . | TRBJ2-1 | TRBV10-3 | CAIRRGGEGLYEQFF | TGTGCCATCAGACGCGGGGGAGAGGGACTTTATGAGCAGTTCTTC
. | . | TRBJ2-5 | TRBV5-1 | CASSLVAGLQETQYF | TGCGCCAGCAGCTTGGTTGCGGGACTGCAAGAGACCCAGTACTTC
TRBD2 | . | TRBJ2-1 | TRBV4-2 | CASSQYRGGFYNEQFF | TGTGCCAGCAGCCAATACCGCGGGGGGTTCTACAATGAGCAGTTCTTC
TRBD1 | . | TRBJ2-5 | TRBV4-2 | CASSQGGQGFREETQYF | TGTGCCAGCAGCCAGGGGGGACAGGGGTTTCGAGAAGAGACCCAGTACTTC
TRBD2 | once | TRBJ2-2 | TRBV7-9 | CASSDGLAGGLTNTGELFF | TGTGCCAGCAGCGACGGACTAGCGGGAGGATTGACGAACACCGGGGAGCTGTTTTTT
. | . | TRBJ2-5 | TRBV5-1 | CASSQFETQYF | TGCGCCAGCAGCCAGTTCGAGACCCAGTACTTC
. | once | TRBJ2-3 | TRBV6-7 | CASSYLGIADTQYF | TGTGCCAGCAGTTACTTGGGGATCGCAGATACGCAGTATTTT
. | . | TRBJ2-5 | TRBV9 | CASSVGGFGAPTRETQYF | TGTGCCAGCAGCGTAGGCGGCTTCGGCGCCCCAACTCGCGAGACCCAGTACTTC
TRBD2 | once | TRBJ2-1 | TRBV7-6 | CASSSVVAGGYNEQFF | TGTGCCAGCAGCTCTGTCGTAGCGGGGGGGTACAATGAGCAGTTCTTC
. | . | TRBJ2-1 | TRBV12-3/TRBV12-4 | CASSFWNGAEQFF | TGTGCCAGCAGTTTTTGGAACGGAGCTGAGCAGTTCTTC
. | . | TRBJ2-1 | TRBV28 | CATTSAGLYNEQFF | TGTGCCACCACCTCAGCGGGTTTATACAATGAGCAGTTCTTC
. | . | TRBJ2-7 | TRBV4-1 | CASSRGTDAYEQYF | TGCGCCAGCAGCCGCGGGACAGATGCCTACGAGCAGTACTTC
. | once | TRBJ2-1 | TRBV12-3/TRBV12-4 | CALAYERNEQFF | TGTGCCCTCGCATATGAGAGGAATGAGCAGTTCTTC
TRBD2 | . | TRBJ2-1 | TRBV15 | CATSRDKRGFDEQFF | TGTGCCACCAGCAGAGACAAGCGGGGCTTCGATGAGCAGTTCTTC
. | . | TRBJ2-7 | TRBV6-5 | CASRTSGYYEQYF | TGTGCCAGCCGCACATCAGGTTACTACGAGCAGTACTTC
. | . | TRBJ1-1 | TRBV6-5 | CASSYAGANTEAFF | TGTGCCAGCAGTTATGCAGGGGCGAACACTGAAGCTTTCTTT
. | . | TRBJ2-5 | TRBV25-1 | CASKVQGQETQYF | TGTGCCAGCAAAGTACAGGGCCAAGAGACCCAGTACTTC
. | . | TRBJ1-2 | TRBV12-3/TRBV12-4 | CASTLRVGYTF | TGTGCCAGCACTCTCCGCGTTGGCTACACCTTC
TRBD2 | . | TRBJ2-3 | TRBV6-6 | CASQRDRSTDTQYF | TGTGCCAGCCAGCGGGACCGAAGCACAGATACGCAGTATTTT
. | few | TRBJ1-5 | TRBV6-6 | CASSYGDQPQHF | TGTGCCAGCAGTTACGGCGATCAGCCCCAGCATTTT
. | . | TRBJ2-7 | TRBV14 | CASSPYRAGYEQYF | TGTGCCAGCAGCCCCTACAGGGCAGGTTACGAGCAGTACTTC
TRBD1 | . | TRBJ2-6 | TRBV18 | CASSPGTGGAGANVLTF | TGTGCCAGCTCACCAGGGACAGGGGGCGCTGGGGCCAACGTCCTGACTTTC
. | . | TRBJ2-1 | TRBV4-1 | CASSSRVASSEQFF | TGCGCCAGCAGCTCAAGAGTCGCCTCCTCTGAGCAGTTCTTC
TRBD1 | . | TRBJ1-1 | TRBV5-1 | CASSPGQGITNTEAFF | TGCGCCAGCAGCCCAGGACAGGGGATAACGAACACTGAAGCTTTCTTT
. | . | TRBJ2-1 | TRBV2 | CASNVQGLGLREEQFF | TGTGCCAGCAATGTACAGGGGCTCGGATTACGGGAGGAGCAGTTCTTC
TRBD2 | once | TRBJ2-5 | TRBV20-1 | CSARGLAGEGEETQYF | TGCAGTGCTCGAGGACTAGCGGGGGAGGGGGAAGAGACCCAGTACTTC
. | . | TRBJ2-2 | TRBV11-2 | CASSLGGPGELFF | TGTGCCAGCAGCTTAGGGGGTCCCGGGGAGCTGTTTTTT
TRBD2 | . | TRBJ2-1 | TRBV18 | CASSPAGRARNEQFF | TGTGCCAGCTCACCTGCCGGGAGGGCAAGGAATGAGCAGTTCTTC
. | . | TRBJ1-5 | TRBV4-1 | CASSQDRSGNQPQHF | TGCGCCAGCAGCCAAGATCGCAGCGGTAATCAGCCCCAGCATTTT
. | . | TRBJ2-5 | TRBV6-9 | CASTALHQGEETQYF | TGTGCCAGCACCGCCCTCCACCAGGGAGAAGAGACCCAGTACTTC
TRBD2 | . | TRBJ2-7 | TRBV29-1 | CSVRTSGRGSYEQYF | TGCAGCGTTCGGACTAGCGGGAGGGGGTCCTACGAGCAGTACTTC
. | . | TRBJ2-3 | TRBV10-2 | CASSDWGGASDTQYF | TGCGCCAGCAGTGATTGGGGGGGGGCGTCAGATACGCAGTATTTT
. | . | TRBJ2-7 | TRBV5-6 | CASSLLAGSDEQYF | TGTGCCAGCAGTTTGCTGGCCGGGTCGGACGAGCAGTACTTC
TRBD1 | . | TRBJ1-4 | TRBV20-1 | CSARRQGVNEKLFF | TGCAGTGCTCGACGACAGGGTGTTAATGAAAAACTGTTTTTT